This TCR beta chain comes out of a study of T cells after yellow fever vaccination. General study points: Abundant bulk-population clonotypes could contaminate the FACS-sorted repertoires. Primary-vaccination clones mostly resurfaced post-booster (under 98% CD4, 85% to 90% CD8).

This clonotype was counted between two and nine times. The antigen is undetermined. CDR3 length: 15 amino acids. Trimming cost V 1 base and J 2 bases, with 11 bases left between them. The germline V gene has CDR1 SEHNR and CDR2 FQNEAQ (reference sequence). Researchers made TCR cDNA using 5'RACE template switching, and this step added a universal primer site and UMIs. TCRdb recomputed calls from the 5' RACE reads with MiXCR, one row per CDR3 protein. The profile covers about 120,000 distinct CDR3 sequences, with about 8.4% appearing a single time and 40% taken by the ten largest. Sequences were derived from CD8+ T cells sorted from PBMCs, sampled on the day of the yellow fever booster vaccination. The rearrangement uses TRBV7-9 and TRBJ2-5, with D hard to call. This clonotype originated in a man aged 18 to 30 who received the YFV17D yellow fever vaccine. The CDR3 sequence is CASSLDSAAQETQYF. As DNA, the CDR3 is TGTGCCAGCAGCTTAGATTCGGCAGCACAAGAGACCCAGTACTTC.